Below are 22 T cell receptor beta chains sequenced from a single sample in a study of regulatory T cells in long-lasting Graves disease. The time point denotes: newly diagnosed GD, antithyroid drugs for less than 3 months. PBMCs provided the RNA from which the TCR library was made. In building TCR beta libraries, iRepertoire HTBI primers were used together with Arm-PCR of CDR3 regions. TCRdb re-analysed the multiplex PCR reads in MiXCR, keeping a single row per CDR3 protein. The profile shows about 430,000 distinct CDR3 sequences, approximately 15% of them singletons. These same data were also listed under a study on T cells in Graves' hyperthyroidism and ophthalmopathy.

The sequenced sample was peripheral blood mononuclear cells (PBMCs), obtained at new diagnosis, from a patient treated with antithyroid drugs. The receptors stem from a woman aged 40 to 49 with Graves disease.

The table lists this clonotype with many counts. The chain uses TRBV2 and TRBJ2-1, with D hard to call. There are 15 residues in the CDR3. Germline CDR1 is SNHLY and CDR2 is FYNNEI. V lost 0 bases and J lost 0, with 6 bases in between. This chain's CDR3 is CASSEAVSSYNEQFF. Written as DNA, the CDR3 is TGTGCCAGCAGTGAAGCGGTTAGCTCCTACAATGAGCAGTTCTTC.

This clonotype has ten or more counts. CDR3 sequence: CSVEKQVNTDTQYF. The CDR3 DNA reads as TGCAGCGTTGAGAAACAGGTTAACACAGATACGCAGTATTTT. The chain couples TRBV29-1 to TRBJ2-3, with TRBD1 as a possible D gene (5 bases). V shed 3 bases and J shed 2 bases, with 12 bases lying between them. The CDR3 extends over 14 amino acids. Germline CDR1 reads SQVTM; CDR2 reads ANQGSEA.

This clonotype was recorded many times. V usage is TRBV3-1 and J usage is TRBJ2-1; 12 positions agree with TRBD2. This CDR3 contains 15 residues. Trimming removed 3 bases from V and 7 bases from J; junction bases left unmatched: 4. From germline, CDR1 is LGHDT and CDR2 YNNKEL (reference sequence). The CDR3 DNA reads TGTGCCAGCAGCCACTTAGGACTAGCGGGAAATGAGCAGTTCTTC. It yields the protein CASSHLGLAGNEQFF.

This clonotype was seen ten or more times. This sequence joins TRBV3-1 and TRBJ2-3; weak D call: TRBD2 (6 bases). The CDR3 has 17 residues. With 4 bases removed from V and 2 bases from J, the gap between germline ends came to 19 bases. Germline-derived CDR1 and CDR2 are LGHDT and YNNKEL (reference sequence). The CDR3 nucleotides are TGTGCCAGCAGCCGGACGCGATTAGCGGCGTTCACAGATACGCAGTATTTT. Translation gives CASSRTRLAAFTDTQYF.

The chain employs TRBV28 and TRBJ2-5; 16 bases map to TRBD2. The V gene end was trimmed by 7 bases and the J gene end by 5 bases; junction bases not matched to a gene: 16. The CDR3 extends over 19 amino acids. Germline CDR1 MDHEN, CDR2 SYDVKM. CDR3 protein: CASTLTGTSGRAFGETQYF. The CDR3 region has the DNA TGTGCCAGCACCTTGACCGGGACTAGCGGGAGGGCTTTTGGGGAGACCCAGTACTTC.

This clonotype has at least ten counts. The chain joins TRBV20-1 to TRBJ2-7, with 9 bases fitting TRBD2. Germline assignment: CDR1 DFQATT and CDR2 SNEGSKA (reference sequence). Unmatched junction bases numbered 7, after V lost 6 bases and J lost 1 base. The CDR3 consists of 14 residues. The CDR3 region is CSASSGSGSYEQYF. Here the CDR3 DNA reads TGCAGTGCCAGTAGCGGGAGCGGATCCTACGAGCAGTACTTC.

At least ten counts were recorded for this clonotype. V usage is TRBV29-1 and J usage is TRBJ2-3, with 7 bases identical to TRBD2. Germline V gene data show CDR1 as SQVTM and CDR2 as ANQGSEA. V lost 6 bases and J lost 2; bases outside the gene matches: 8. CDR3 length: 14 residues. DNA for the CDR3: TGCAGCGTCCTACTCGGGGGGAACACAGATACGCAGTATTTT. Translating gives CSVLLGGNTDTQYF.

This clonotype was found many times. The J gene is TRBJ1-1, the V gene TRBV19, with D perhaps matching TRBD1 (5 bases). Trimming left V 7 bases short and J 0 bases short, with 24 bases between. There are 18 residues in the CDR3. Looked up from germline, CDR1 is LNHDA and CDR2 is SQIVND (reference sequence). DNA of the CDR3: TGTGCCAGTACCAAAGACAGATCCGGGGGGTGGGTGAACACTGAAGCTTTCTTT. Protein: CASTKDRSGGWVNTEAFF.

This clonotype was seen more than once but under ten times. CDR3 in amino acids: CASSPSVGRGMYNEQFF. The CDR3 DNA follows: TGTGCCAGCTCACCATCGGTGGGCAGGGGGATGTACAATGAGCAGTTCTTC. The chain combines TRBV18 with TRBJ2-1, with 7 bases identical to TRBD1. The CDR3 sequence is 17 residues long. Looked up from germline, CDR1 is KGHSH and CDR2 is LQKENI. V shed 2 bases and J 4 bases; nucleotides not matched to a gene: 11.

This rearrangement joins TRBV20-1 to TRBJ2-3; D remains ambiguous. The CDR3 totals 14 residues. CDR1 DFQATT and CDR2 SNEGSKA come from the germline V gene (reference sequence). V was clipped by 0 bases and J by 2 bases, with 9 bases between them. CDR3 DNA: TGCAGTGCTAGAGATCAACCTACCACAGATACGCAGTATTTT. This translates into CSARDQPTTDTQYF.

The chain is built from TRBV7-8 and TRBJ1-2; 8 nucleotides match TRBD1. This CDR3 region has 15 residues. Germline CDR1 and CDR2: SGHVS and FQNEAQ. V shed 3 bases and J 6 bases; nucleotides not matched to a gene: 9. In nucleotides, the CDR3 is TGTGCCAGCAGCTTGGAGACCCGGACAGGGAATGGCTACACCTTC. Translated: CASSLETRTGNGYTF.

This chain joins TRBV11-2 and TRBJ1-2, with no clear D. Germline V lookup: CDR1 SGHAT, CDR2 FQNNGV. The CDR3 is 16 residues long. Trimming took 0 bases from V and 5 from J, leaving 16 bases between them. The CDR3 region has the DNA TGTGCCAGCAGCTTAGACCCGCCCCCGGAGGGATATGGCTACACCTTC. Protein: CASSLDPPPEGYGYTF.

This clonotype was observed at least ten times. This rearrangement joins TRBV2 to TRBJ2-7; D unresolved. V was clipped by 7 bases and J by 2 bases, with 18 bases between them. CDR3 length: 15 residues. CDR1 and CDR2 (germline): SNHLY, FYNNEI. CDR3 sequence (DNA): TGTGCCAGCACAGCCCCGAGGACGTTGACCTACGAGCAGTACTTC. Residues: CASTAPRTLTYEQYF. Variable domain in full (rest from reference TRBV2 and TRBJ2-7): EPEVTQTPSHQVTQMGQEVILRCVPISNHLYFYWYRQILGQKVEFLVSFYNNEISEKSEIFDDQFSVERPDGSNFTLKIRSTKLEDSAMYFCASTAPRTLTYEQYFGPGTRLTVT.

The chain combines TRBV18 with TRBJ2-7; perhaps D is TRBD1 or TRBD2 (5 bases each). Trimming removed 2 bases from V and 6 bases from J, with 14 bases in between. The germline CDR1 and CDR2 sequences are KGHSH and LQKENI. The CDR3 is made up of 14 amino acids. The CDR3 coding sequence is TGTGCCAGCTCACCAGGGACGCAGGCACCCGAGCAGTACTTC. This translates into CASSPGTQAPEQYF.

This clonotype has at least ten counts. The rearrangement links TRBV6-2 or TRBV6-3 to TRBJ2-1; weak D call: TRBD1 (6 bases). The CDR3 totals 16 residues. V gave up 2 bases and J gave up 3 bases, with 14 bases separating them. Germline V gives CDR1 MNHEY, CDR2 SVGEGT. The CDR3 region is CASSYHLQGIYNEQFF. CDR3 bases: TGTGCCAGCAGTTACCACCTACAGGGTATCTACAATGAGCAGTTCTTC.

The rearrangement links TRBV12-3 or TRBV12-4 to TRBJ2-5, with TRBD1 identical over 9 bases. Trimming took 7 bases from V and 3 from J; bases not matched to a gene: 9. The CDR3 extends over 15 amino acids. Here the CDR3 reads CASTQQGARKETQYF. CDR3 nucleotides: TGTGCCAGCACCCAACAGGGGGCTAGGAAAGAGACCCAGTACTTC.

In its sample, this clonotype was seen many times. The chain uses TRBV28 and TRBJ2-7, with a weak D call TRBD1 (5 bases). Trimming took off 3 bases at V and 1 base at J, with 13 bases between the two ends. The CDR3 has 15 amino acids. Germline V gives CDR1 MDHEN, CDR2 SYDVKM. This chain's CDR3 is CASSLGWGQSYEQYF. The CDR3 bases are TGTGCCAGCAGTTTGGGCTGGGGCCAATCCTACGAGCAGTACTTC.

Many counts were recorded for this clonotype. The chain couples TRBV6-5 to TRBJ2-1; 8 bases align to TRBD2. Germline lookup yields CDR1 MNHEY and CDR2 SVGAGI. This CDR3 comprises 14 residues. After removal of 4 bases from V and 9 bases from J, the junction contained 8 bases not matched to a gene. As DNA, the CDR3 is TGTGCCAGCAGTTCACTAGCGGTTGGAACTGAGCAGTTCTTC. Its protein is CASSSLAVGTEQFF.

V and J are TRBV27 and TRBJ1-2, with 7 bases matching TRBD1. Germline lookup yields CDR1 MNHEY and CDR2 SMNVEV (reference sequence). This CDR3 spans 13 amino acids. The J segment lost 3 bases and the V segment lost 6 bases, leaving 4 bases of the junction unmatched. CDR3 sequence: CASSQDRYYGYTF. The CDR3 nucleotides are TGTGCCAGCAGCCAGGACAGGTACTATGGCTACACCTTC.

This clonotype appeared many times. The CDR3 region is CASSSGVTYEQYF. DNA of the CDR3: TGTGCCAGCAGCTCGGGGGTTACGTACGAGCAGTACTTC. V and J are TRBV19 and TRBJ2-7; D may be TRBD2 (6 bases). The CDR3 spans 13 residues. CDR1 LNHDA and CDR2 SQIVND come from the germline V gene (reference sequence). V dropped 9 bases and J dropped 4 bases, with 16 bases sitting between them.

This clonotype was detected many times. The chain joins TRBV12-3 or TRBV12-4 to TRBJ2-5; D not certain. Trimming removed 5 bases at V and 5 bases at J, with 9 bases between. The CDR3 is 12 residues long. CDR3 amino acids: CASSPTAETQYF. As DNA, the CDR3 is TGTGCCAGCAGTCCGACCGCCGAGACCCAGTACTTC.

This clonotype was seen a handful of times. This chain joins TRBV6-1 and TRBJ2-7; 9 bases line up with TRBD2. Germline V gene lookup returns CDR1 MNHNS and CDR2 SASEGT. This CDR3 spans 14 amino acids. Trimming took 5 bases from V and 6 from J; bases not matched to a gene: 8. CDR3 nucleotide sequence: TGTGCCAGCAGTCCGCCAGCGGGGGGAGGCGAGCAGTACTTC. This encodes CASSPPAGGGEQYF.